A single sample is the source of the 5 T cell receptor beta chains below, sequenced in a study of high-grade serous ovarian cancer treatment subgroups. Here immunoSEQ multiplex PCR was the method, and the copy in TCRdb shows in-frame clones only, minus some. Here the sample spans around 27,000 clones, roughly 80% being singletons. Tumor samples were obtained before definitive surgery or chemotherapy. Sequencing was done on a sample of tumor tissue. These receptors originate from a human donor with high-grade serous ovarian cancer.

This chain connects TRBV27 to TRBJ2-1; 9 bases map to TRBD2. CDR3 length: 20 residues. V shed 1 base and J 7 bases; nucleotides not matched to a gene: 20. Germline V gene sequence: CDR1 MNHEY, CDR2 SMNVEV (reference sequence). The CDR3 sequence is CASSLFPPASGNLIGNEQFF. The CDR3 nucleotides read TGTGCCAGCAGTTTATTTCCCCCAGCTAGCGGGAATCTGATAGGGAATGAGCAGTTCTTC.

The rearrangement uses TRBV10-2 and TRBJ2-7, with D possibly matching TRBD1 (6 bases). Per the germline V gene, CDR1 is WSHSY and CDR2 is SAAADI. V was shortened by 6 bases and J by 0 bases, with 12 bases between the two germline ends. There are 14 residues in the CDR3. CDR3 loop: CASRQTGSSYEQYF. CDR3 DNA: TGCGCCAGCAGGCAGACAGGTTCCTCCTACGAGCAGTACTTC.

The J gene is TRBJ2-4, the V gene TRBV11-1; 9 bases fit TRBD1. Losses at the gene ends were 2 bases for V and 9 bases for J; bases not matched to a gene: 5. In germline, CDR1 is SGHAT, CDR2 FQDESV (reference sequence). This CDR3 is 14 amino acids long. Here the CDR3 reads CASSLWDREGIQYF. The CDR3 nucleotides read TGTGCCAGCAGCTTATGGGACAGGGAGGGCATTCAGTACTTC.

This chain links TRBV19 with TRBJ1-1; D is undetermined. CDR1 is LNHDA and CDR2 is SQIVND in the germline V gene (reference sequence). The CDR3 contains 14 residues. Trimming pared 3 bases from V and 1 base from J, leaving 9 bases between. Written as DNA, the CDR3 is TGTGCCAGTAGTATGGTAGGGTCGAACACTGAAGCTTTCTTT. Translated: CASSMVGSNTEAFF.

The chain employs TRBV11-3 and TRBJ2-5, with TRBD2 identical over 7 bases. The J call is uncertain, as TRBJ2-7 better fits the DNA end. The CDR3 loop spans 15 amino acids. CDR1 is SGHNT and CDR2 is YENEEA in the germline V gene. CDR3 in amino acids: CASSLGPAGTYEQYF. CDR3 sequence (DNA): TGTGCCAGCAGCTTAGGCCCAGCGGGGACCTACGAGCAGTACTTC.